This TCR beta chain was found in a study of OX40 agonist ivuxolimab in advanced cancers. Study-level background: Three patients got partial responses; one had hepatocellular carcinoma and two had cutaneous melanoma. The study, taken as a whole, reports: Among the lowest peripheral clonal expansion occurred in 0.1-3.0 mg/kg partial responders. In CD8+ T cells, expanded clones were on average more numerous than in CD4+.

This clone has more than one count but fewer than ten. What it recognizes is unknown. The V end lost 3 bases, the J end lost 1 base, and 5 bases lay between the germline ends. Germline CDR1 is MNHEY and CDR2 is SMNVEV (reference sequence). This CDR3 has 13 amino acids. The method was immunoSEQ multiplex PCR; TCRdb's version includes in-frame clones alone and lacks a portion of them. The table records roughly 19,000 clones, over 80% of them present only once. The V gene is TRBV27, the J gene TRBJ2-3; D remains ambiguous. Sequenced here: CD4+ or CD8+ T cells sorted from blood, sampled in a trial of the OX40 agonist ivuxolimab. This TCR was sampled from an adult with an advanced solid tumor such as melanoma, head and neck, liver or kidney cancer. This chain's CDR3 is CASSFSRTDTQYF. The DNA for the CDR3 is TGTGCCAGCAGTTTCTCTCGCACAGATACGCAGTATTTT.